This T cell receptor (beta chain) was recorded in a study of T cells in Graves' hyperthyroidism and ophthalmopathy. Amplified TCR beta CDR3 regions derived from RNA transcripts. The HTBI primer set served for first-round RT-PCR of the TCR CDR3. TCRdb used MiXCR to reprocess the multiplex PCR reads, holding one entry per CDR3 protein. The repertoire consists of about 840,000 distinct CDR3 sequences, with around 39% occurring once and the leading ten covering 8.9%. Germline assignment: CDR1 SNHLY and CDR2 FYNNEI. V was pared by 4 bases and J by 8 bases, with 11 bases between. This CDR3 spans 12 amino acids. For Graves' hyperthyroidism to be stable, ophthalmopathy could not progress within 18 months.

Sequencing was done on a sample of blood. The clonotype originates from a man younger than 35 with Graves' hyperthyroidism. The genes are TRBV2 and TRBJ1-2; D ambiguous. CDR3 protein: CASSVAGVGYTF. The CDR3 DNA is TGTGCCAGCAGTGTGGCTGGGGTGGGCTACACCTTC.